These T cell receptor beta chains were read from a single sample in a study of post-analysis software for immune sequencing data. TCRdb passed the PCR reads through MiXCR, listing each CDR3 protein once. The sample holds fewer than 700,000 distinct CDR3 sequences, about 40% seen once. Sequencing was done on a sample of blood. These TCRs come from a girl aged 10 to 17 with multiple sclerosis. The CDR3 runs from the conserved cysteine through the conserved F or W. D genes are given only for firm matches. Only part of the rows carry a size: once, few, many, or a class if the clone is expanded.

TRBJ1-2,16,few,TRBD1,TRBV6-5,CASSYGTGYIAYGYTF,TGTGCCAGCAGTTACGGGACAGGGTATATCGCCTATGGCTACACCTTC
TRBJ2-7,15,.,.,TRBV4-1,CASSALPGLGKEQYF,TGCGCCAGCAGCGCCCTCCCGGGCCTCGGGAAGGAGCAGTACTTC
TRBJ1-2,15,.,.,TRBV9,CASSGGPNPNYGYTF,TGTGCCAGCAGCGGGGGACCAAACCCTAACTATGGCTACACCTTC
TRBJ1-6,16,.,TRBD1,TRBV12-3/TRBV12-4,CASRAGTEGYNSPLHF,TGTGCCAGCAGGGCCGGGACAGAAGGTTATAATTCACCCCTCCACTTT
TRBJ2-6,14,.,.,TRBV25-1,CASSVGAGANVLTF,TGTGCCAGCAGTGTGGGAGCTGGGGCCAACGTCCTGACTTTC
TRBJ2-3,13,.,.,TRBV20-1,CSANNSNTDTQYF,TGCAGTGCTAACAACTCCAACACAGATACGCAGTATTTT
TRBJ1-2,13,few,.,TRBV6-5,CASSNTLGYGYTF,TGTGCCAGCAGTAATACTCTGGGCTATGGCTACACCTTC
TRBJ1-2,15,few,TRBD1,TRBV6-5,CASSLRVDRGYGYTF,TGTGCCAGCAGTCTGCGCGTGGACAGGGGGTATGGCTACACCTTC
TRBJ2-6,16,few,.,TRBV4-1,CASSQEDRTGANVLTF,TGCGCCAGCAGCCAAGAGGACCGTACTGGGGCCAACGTCCTGACTTTC
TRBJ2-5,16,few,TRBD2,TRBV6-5,CASSYSSGRTRETQYF,TGTGCCAGCAGTTACTCGAGCGGGAGGACACGAGAGACCCAGTACTTC
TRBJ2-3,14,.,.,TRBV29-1,CSVGWADFTDTQYF,TGCAGCGTCGGATGGGCGGACTTCACAGATACGCAGTATTTT
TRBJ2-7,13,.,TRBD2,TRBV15,CATSRDGRDEQYF,TGTGCCACCAGCAGAGATGGGAGGGACGAGCAGTACTTC
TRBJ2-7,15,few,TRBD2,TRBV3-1,CASSSQRGKTYEQYF,TGTGCCAGCAGCTCACAGCGGGGGAAAACCTACGAGCAGTACTTC
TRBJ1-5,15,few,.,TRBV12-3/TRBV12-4,CASSPGPDSNQPQHF,TGTGCCAGCAGTCCCGGGCCGGATAGCAATCAGCCCCAGCATTTT
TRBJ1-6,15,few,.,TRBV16,CASSSSTGNSSPLHF,TGTGCCAGCAGCTCCTCAACAGGGAACTCTTCACCCCTCCACTTT
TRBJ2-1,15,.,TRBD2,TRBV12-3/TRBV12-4,CASSPGGTSGNEQFF,TGTGCCAGCAGTCCCGGGGGGACTAGCGGGAATGAGCAGTTCTTC